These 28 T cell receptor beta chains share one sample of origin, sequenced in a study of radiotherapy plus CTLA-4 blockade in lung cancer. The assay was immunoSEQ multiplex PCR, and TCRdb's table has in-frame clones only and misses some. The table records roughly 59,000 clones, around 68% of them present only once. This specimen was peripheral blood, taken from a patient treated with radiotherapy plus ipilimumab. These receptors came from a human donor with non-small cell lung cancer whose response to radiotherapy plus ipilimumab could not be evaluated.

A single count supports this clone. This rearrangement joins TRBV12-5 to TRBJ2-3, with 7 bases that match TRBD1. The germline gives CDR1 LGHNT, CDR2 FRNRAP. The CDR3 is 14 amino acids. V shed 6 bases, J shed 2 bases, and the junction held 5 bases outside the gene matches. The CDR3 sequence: CASGRQGFTDTQYF. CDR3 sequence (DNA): TGTGCTAGTGGCAGACAGGGTTTCACAGATACGCAGTATTTT.

The CDR3 loop is CASSLAGGVTDTQYF. Written as DNA, the CDR3 is TGCGCCAGCAGCTTGGCGGGGGGGGTCACAGATACGCAGTATTTT. The V gene is TRBV5-1, the J gene TRBJ2-3; TRBD2 aligns across 8 bases. CDR3 length: 15 residues. Germline V gene sequence: CDR1 SGHRS, CDR2 YFSETQ. Trimming at V came to 0 bases and at J to 2 bases, leaving 2 bases not matched to a gene.

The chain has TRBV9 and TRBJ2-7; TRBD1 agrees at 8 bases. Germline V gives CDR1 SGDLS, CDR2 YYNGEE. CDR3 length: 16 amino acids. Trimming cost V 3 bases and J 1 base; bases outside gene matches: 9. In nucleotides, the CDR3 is TGTGCCAGCAGCGCCTCCGGGGACAGGTTTTCCTACGAGCAGTACTTC. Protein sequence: CASSASGDRFSYEQYF.

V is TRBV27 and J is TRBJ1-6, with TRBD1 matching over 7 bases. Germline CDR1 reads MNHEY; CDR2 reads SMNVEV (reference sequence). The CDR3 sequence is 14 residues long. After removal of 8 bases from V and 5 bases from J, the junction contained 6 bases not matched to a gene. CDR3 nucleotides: TGTGCCAGCGCGACAGGGTCTGATAATTCACCCCTCCACTTT. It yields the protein CASATGSDNSPLHF.

CDR3 region: CASSLGGTGGKTQYF. The DNA of the CDR3 is TGTGCCAGCAGCTTGGGAGGGACGGGGGGGAAGACCCAGTACTTC. The genes are TRBV5-6 and TRBJ2-5; 8 positions match TRBD2. After removal of 0 bases from V and 6 bases from J, the junction contained 7 bases not matched to a gene. The germline gives CDR1 SGHDT, CDR2 YYEEEE. The CDR3 is 15 amino acids. Full variable domain (remainder filled in from reference TRBV5-6 and TRBJ2-5): DAGVTQSPTHLIKTRGQQVTLRCSPKSGHDTVSWYQQALGQGPQFIFQYYEEEERQRGNFPDRFSGHQFPNYSSELNVNALLLGDSALYLCASSLGGTGGKTQYFGPGTRLLVL.

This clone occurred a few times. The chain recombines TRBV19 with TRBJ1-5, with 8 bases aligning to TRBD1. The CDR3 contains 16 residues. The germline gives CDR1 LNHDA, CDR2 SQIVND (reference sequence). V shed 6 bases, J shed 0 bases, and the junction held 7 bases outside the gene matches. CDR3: CASSNYRGFSNQPQHF. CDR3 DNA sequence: TGTGCCAGTAGCAATTACAGGGGGTTTAGCAATCAGCCCCAGCATTTT.

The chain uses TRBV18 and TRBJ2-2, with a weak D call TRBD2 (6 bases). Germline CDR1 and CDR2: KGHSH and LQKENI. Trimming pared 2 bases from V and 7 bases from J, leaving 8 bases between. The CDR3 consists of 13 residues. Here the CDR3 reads CASSPGGNGELFF. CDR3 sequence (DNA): TGTGCCAGCTCACCAGGAGGGAACGGGGAGCTGTTTTTT.

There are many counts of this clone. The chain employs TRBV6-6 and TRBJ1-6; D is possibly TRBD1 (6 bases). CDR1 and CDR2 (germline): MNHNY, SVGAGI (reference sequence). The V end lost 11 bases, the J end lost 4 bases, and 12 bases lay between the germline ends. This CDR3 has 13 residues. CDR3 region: CAVQGLYNSPLHF. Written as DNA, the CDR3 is TGTGCCGTACAGGGCCTATATAATTCACCCCTCCACTTT.

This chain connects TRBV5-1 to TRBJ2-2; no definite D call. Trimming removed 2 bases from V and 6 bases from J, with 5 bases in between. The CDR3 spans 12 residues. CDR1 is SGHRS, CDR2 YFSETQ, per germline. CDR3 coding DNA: TGCGCCAGCAGCTTACATGCCGGGGAGCTGTTTTTT. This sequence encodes CASSLHAGELFF.

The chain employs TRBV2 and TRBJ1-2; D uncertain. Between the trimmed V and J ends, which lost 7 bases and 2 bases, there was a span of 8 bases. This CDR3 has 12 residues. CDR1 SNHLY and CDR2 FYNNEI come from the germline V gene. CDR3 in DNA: TGTGCCAGCAAGCAGGTGAACTATGGCTACACCTTC. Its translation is CASKQVNYGYTF.

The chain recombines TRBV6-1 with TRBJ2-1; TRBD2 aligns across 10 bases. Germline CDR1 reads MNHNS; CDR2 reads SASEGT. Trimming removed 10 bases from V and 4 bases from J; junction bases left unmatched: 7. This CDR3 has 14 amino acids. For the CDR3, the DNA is TGTGCCACCCAAACTAGCGGGGATTACAATGAGCAGTTCTTC. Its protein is CATQTSGDYNEQFF.

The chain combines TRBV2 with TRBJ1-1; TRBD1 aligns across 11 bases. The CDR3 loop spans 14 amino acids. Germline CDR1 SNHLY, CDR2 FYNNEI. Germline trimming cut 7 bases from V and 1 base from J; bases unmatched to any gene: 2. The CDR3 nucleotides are TGTGCCAGCAAAGGACAGGGGGCGAACACTGAAGCTTTCTTT. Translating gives CASKGQGANTEAFF.

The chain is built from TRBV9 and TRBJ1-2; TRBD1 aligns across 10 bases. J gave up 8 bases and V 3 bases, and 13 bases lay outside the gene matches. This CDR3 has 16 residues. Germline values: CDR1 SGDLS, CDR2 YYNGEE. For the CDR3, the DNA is TGTGCCAGCAGCGGCCTCGGGGGACAGGGGCCCGAAGGCTACACCTTC. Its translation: CASSGLGGQGPEGYTF.

CDR3 bases: TGTGCCAGCAGAAATAGCGGGGGGGCCGGAGATACGCAGTATTTT. This encodes CASRNSGGAGDTQYF. The rearrangement links TRBV28 to TRBJ2-3; TRBD2 matches 11 bases. The V gene end was trimmed by 6 bases and the J gene end by 5 bases; junction bases not matched to a gene: 7. Germline CDR1 reads MDHEN; CDR2 reads SYDVKM. The length of the CDR3 is 15 residues.

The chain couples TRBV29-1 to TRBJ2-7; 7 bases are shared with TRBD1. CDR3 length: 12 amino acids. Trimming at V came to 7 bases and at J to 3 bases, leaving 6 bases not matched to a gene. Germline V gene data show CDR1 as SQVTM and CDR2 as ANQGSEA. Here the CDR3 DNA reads TGCAGCGGGACAGGTGGGGACTACGAGCAGTACTTC. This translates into CSGTGGDYEQYF.

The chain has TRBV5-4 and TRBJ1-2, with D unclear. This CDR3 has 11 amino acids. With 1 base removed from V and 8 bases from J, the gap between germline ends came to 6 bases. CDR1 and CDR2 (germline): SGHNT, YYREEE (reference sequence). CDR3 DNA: TGTGCCAGCAGCTTGTTGCAGGGCTACACCTTC. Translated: CASSLLQGYTF.

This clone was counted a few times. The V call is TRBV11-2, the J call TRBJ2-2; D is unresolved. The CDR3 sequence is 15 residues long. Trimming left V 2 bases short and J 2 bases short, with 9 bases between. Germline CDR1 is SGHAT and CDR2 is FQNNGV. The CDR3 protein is CASSLISHNTGELFF. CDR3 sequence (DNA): TGTGCCAGCAGCTTAATCAGTCATAACACCGGGGAGCTGTTTTTT.

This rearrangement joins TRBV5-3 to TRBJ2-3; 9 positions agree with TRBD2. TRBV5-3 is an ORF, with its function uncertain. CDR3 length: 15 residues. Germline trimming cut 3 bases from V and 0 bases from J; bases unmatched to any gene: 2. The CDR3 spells CARSSSGTSTDTQYF. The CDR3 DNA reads TGTGCCAGAAGCTCTAGCGGGACTAGCACAGATACGCAGTATTTT.

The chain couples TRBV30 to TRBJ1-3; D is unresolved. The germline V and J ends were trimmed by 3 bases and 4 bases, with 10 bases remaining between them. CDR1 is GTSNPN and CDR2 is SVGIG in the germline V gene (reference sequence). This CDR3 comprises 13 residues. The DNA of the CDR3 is TGTGCCTGGAGAGCGTACGGGGGAAACACCATATATTTT. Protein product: CAWRAYGGNTIYF.

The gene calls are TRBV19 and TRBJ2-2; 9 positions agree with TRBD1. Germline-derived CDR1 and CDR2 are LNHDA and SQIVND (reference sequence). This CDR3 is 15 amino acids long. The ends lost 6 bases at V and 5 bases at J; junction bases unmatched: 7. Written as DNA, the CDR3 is TGTGCCAGTAGAGTGACAGGGGGGGGGACCGGGGAGCTGTTTTTT. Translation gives CASRVTGGGTGELFF.

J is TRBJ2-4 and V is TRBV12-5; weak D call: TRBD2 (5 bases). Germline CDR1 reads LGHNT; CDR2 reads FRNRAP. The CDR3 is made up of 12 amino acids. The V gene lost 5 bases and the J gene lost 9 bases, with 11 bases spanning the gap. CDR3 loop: CASGPPEGIQYF. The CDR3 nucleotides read TGTGCTAGTGGTCCACCAGAGGGCATTCAGTACTTC.

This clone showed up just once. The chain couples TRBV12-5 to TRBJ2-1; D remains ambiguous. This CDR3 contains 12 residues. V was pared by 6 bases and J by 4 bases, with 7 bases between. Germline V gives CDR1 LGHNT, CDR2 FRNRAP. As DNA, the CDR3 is TGTGCTAGTGGCCAACAGTACAATGAGCAGTTCTTC. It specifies CASGQQYNEQFF.

For the CDR3, the DNA is TGTGCCAGCAGCTTATCTCGCGGGGTCCGCTACGAGCAGTACTTC. Protein: CASSLSRGVRYEQYF. J is TRBJ2-7 and V is TRBV13; D perhaps matches TRBD2 (6 bases). V was trimmed by 2 bases and J by 3 bases, leaving 14 bases between them. There are 15 residues in the CDR3. Germline V gene lookup returns CDR1 PRHDT and CDR2 FYEKMQ (reference sequence). Combining the CDR3 with reference TRBV13 and TRBJ2-7 gives the whole variable domain AAGVIQSPRHLIKEKRETATLKCYPIPRHDTVYWYQQGPGQDPQFLISFYEKMQSDKGSIPDRFSAQQFSDYHSELNMSSLELGDSALYFCASSLSRGVRYEQYFGPGTRLTVT.

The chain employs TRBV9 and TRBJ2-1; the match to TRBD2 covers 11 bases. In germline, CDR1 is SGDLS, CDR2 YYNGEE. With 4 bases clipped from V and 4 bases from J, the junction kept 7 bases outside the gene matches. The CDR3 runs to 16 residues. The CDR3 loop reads CASSPTGTSGYNEQFF. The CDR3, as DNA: TGTGCCAGCAGCCCTACTGGGACTAGCGGTTACAATGAGCAGTTCTTC.

CDR3 residues: CASARSRGDNYGYTF. CDR3 in DNA: TGTGCCAGTGCAAGGAGCAGGGGGGATAACTATGGCTACACCTTC. V usage is TRBV5-4 and J usage is TRBJ1-2; 7 bases are a match to TRBD1. Germline V gives CDR1 SGHNT, CDR2 YYREEE (reference sequence). CDR3 length: 15 amino acids. J was trimmed by 1 base and V by 8 bases; bases with no gene match: 11.

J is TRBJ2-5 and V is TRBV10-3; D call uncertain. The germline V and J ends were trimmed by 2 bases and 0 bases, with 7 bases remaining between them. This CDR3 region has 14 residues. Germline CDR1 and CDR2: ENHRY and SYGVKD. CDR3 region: CAISETEYQETQYF. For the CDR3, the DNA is TGTGCCATCAGTGAGACAGAGTACCAAGAGACCCAGTACTTC.

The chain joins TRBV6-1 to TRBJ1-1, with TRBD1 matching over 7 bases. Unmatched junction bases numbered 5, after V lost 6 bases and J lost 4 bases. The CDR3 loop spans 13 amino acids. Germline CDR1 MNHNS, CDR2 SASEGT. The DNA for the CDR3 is TGTGCCAGCAGGTACAGGGGAGTCACTGAAGCTTTCTTT. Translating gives CASRYRGVTEAFF.

The CDR3 DNA reads TGTGCCAGCAGCTTAGGTTTGCCGGGACAGAGGAACACTGAAGCTTTCTTT. Its translation is CASSLGLPGQRNTEAFF. The chain couples TRBV11-1 to TRBJ1-1; TRBD1 matches at 7 bases. CDR3 length equals 17 residues. The V segment lost 1 base and the J segment 1 base; nucleotides outside the gene matches: 9. Germline lookup yields CDR1 SGHAT and CDR2 FQDESV (reference sequence).